This T cell receptor beta chain was profiled in a study of type 1 and type 2 diabetes patients (dated by TCRdb to 2016 to 2017). Background on the whole study: Eight or nine type 1 diabetes patients, a few type 2 diabetes patients and about 6 nondiabetic controls, all recruited in China, made up the cohort. Across the study, CD4+ and CD8+ T cells were positively selected from PBMCs using CD4 or CD8 MicroBeads on MACS columns. The whole study generated approximately 19 million paired-end reads. The study profiled TCRbeta repertoires by high-throughput sequencing to compare type 1 diabetes, type 2 diabetes and nondiabetic individuals. Type 2 diabetes patients served as a disease comparison group for the type 1 diabetes patients. When approximately 19-cycle amplification was compared with approximately 27-cycle amplification, V gene usage looked similar, suggesting that primer efficiencies were similar and PCR bias was random. Paired-end sequencing of TCRbeta libraries was performed on Illumina HiSeq 2000 or MiSeq instruments.

Standard classification criteria for type 1 or type 2 diabetes were met by all diabetic patients, and glucose and C-peptide were assessed by WHO-recommended methods. Donors were excluded if they had other autoimmune diseases or infections within the previous four weeks. An approximately 10-milliliter sample of peripheral blood was drawn from every participant. LymphoPrep density separation was used to isolate PBMCs. TCRdb lists the instrument as Illumina MiSeq. Genomic DNA from sorted T cell subsets was used as template for TCRbeta CDR3 amplification. Multiplex PCR with 30 forward and 13 reverse primers amplified the TCRbeta CDR3 region. AMPure XP beads were used to purify the PCR products, after which a second approximately 25-cycle PCR added indices and adaptors. Before sequencing, the libraries were purified from gel with the QIAquick Gel Extraction Kit. For the original study's pipeline: Paired-end reads were merged using FLASH and were aligned with IgBLAST to IMGT V, D and J germline references. Reads with less than 70% alignment identity to germline references were removed, leaving roughly 12,000,000 reads across the study. CDR3 boundaries, reading frame and productivity were assigned following IMGT definitions. Highly-expanded clones were defined as clones at or above 1% of reads, and diversity was measured by normalized Shannon entropy. Group differences in Shannon entropy were tested with unpaired two-tailed t-tests. TCRdb took the public reads, trimmed them with fastp at Q25, ran MiXCR for clone calling and kept in-frame beta chains. Identical CDR3 protein sequences are pooled into one entry, listed with their most common genes and DNA. The authors' filters were not applied to this entry. The sample table shows fewer than 300,000 distinct CDR3 sequences, and roughly 50% are seen once. The leading ten clones occupy roughly 13% of the sample.

The research as a whole found: Highly correlated V and J gene usage patterns were observed for type 2 diabetes and control samples, with an average of approximately 0.97 between samples. Study groups were not matched for age and gender, which possibly biased interpretation. High diversity was shown by type 2 diabetes repertoires, and the diversity was significantly greater than that of type 1 diabetes repertoires in both CD4+ and CD8+ T cells. Only a limited number of T2D and control samples were sequenced, so some T1D-only HECs might also appear in more T2D or control samples. Type 2 diabetes patients had few highly-expanded CD4+ clones, median one, accounting for a median roughly 4% of reads.

This clonotype came up a few times. Its specific antigen is unknown. Qualities for individual bases were not recorded, and no much larger clone is one base off. This receptor was obtained from a man between 18 and 35 years old with type 2 diabetes. Sequencing was performed on peripheral blood mononuclear cells (PBMCs).

This receptor has the CDR3 CASSLSLAGNEQFF. The nucleotide sequence is TGTGCCAGCAGCTTAAGCTTAGCGGGCAATGAGCAGTTCTTC. The chain is encoded by TRBV7-3 joined to TRBJ2-1; 7 nucleotides in the junction match TRBD2. Trimming removed 1 base from V and 6 bases from J; the gene matches leave 3 bases unexplained. From its cysteine to its phenylalanine, the CDR3 spans 14 amino acids. Kept here is only the CDR3 DNA, which spans 42 bases and is read in frame from base 1. Per the germline V gene, SGHTA is the CDR1 and FQGTGA is the CDR2.